The clone carrying this TCR beta chain was observed once. This CDR3 is built from 13 residues. Germline V lookup: CDR1 SQVTM, CDR2 ANQGSEA. V was shortened by 8 bases and J by 9 bases, with 23 bases between the two germline ends. The data belong to a study of blood T cell repertoires in COVID-19. About the research overall: Samples representing acute and convalescent COVID-19 were sourced from the United States, Italy and Spain.

TCRdb keeps only in-frame clones here, not all; method: immunoSEQ multiplex PCR. The table has 360,000 or so clones, roughly nine tenths seen once. The study drew participants aged about 18 to 90 years from fewer than 30 US areas. Sequencing input: PBMCs or T cells enriched from blood (not recorded which). This clonotype was obtained from a woman in her twenties or thirties who had recovered from COVID-19. The genes are TRBV29-1 and TRBJ2-7; D is perhaps TRBD2 (6 bases). Here the CDR3 DNA reads TGCAGCCCAAGTTTCCGGCGGGACGGCCCGCAGTACTTC. Translating it yields CSPSFRRDGPQYF.